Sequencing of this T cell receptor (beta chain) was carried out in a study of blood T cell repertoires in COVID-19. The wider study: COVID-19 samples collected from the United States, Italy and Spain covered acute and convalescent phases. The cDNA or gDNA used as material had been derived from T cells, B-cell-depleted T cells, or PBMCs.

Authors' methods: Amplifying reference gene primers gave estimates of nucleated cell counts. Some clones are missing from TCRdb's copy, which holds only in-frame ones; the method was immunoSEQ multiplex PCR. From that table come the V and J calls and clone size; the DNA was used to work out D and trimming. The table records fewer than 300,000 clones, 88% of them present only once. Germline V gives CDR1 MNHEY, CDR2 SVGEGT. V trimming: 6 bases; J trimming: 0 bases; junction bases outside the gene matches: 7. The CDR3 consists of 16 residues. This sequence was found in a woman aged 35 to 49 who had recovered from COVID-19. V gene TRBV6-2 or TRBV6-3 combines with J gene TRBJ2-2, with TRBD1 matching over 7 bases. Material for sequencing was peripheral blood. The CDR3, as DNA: TGTGCCAGCAGCCCCCGGGACAGCCCGAACACCGGGGAGCTGTTTTTT. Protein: CASSPRDSPNTGELFF.